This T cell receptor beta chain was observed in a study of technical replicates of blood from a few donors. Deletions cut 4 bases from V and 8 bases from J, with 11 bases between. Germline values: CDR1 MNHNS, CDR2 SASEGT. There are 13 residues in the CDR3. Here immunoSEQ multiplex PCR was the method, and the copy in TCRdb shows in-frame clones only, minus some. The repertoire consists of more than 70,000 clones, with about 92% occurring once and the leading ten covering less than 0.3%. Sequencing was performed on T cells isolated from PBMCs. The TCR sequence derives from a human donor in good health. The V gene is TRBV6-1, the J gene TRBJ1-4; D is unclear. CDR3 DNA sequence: TGTGCCAGCAGTGCCGGGGTGGAGGAAAAACTGTTTTTT. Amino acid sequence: CASSAGVEEKLFF.